The 16 T cell receptor beta chains below were found in one sample sequenced in a study of cytomegalovirus exposure and HLA in healthy donors. The method was immunoSEQ multiplex PCR; TCRdb's version includes in-frame clones alone and lacks a portion of them. There are approximately 98,000 clones in the sample; about 94% occur only once, and roughly 0.67% lies in the top ten. Sequencing used PBMCs. The receptors originated from a woman between 18 and 29 years old in good health and CMV-seronegative.

This chain connects TRBV2 to TRBJ2-1; 9 bases map to TRBD2. The CDR3 is 16 residues long. Per the germline V gene, CDR1 is SNHLY and CDR2 is FYNNEI. V trimming: 6 bases; J trimming: 1 base; junction bases outside the gene matches: 7. The CDR3 coding sequence is TGTGCCAGCAGGACCTTAGCGGGGGCGTCCTACAATGAGCAGTTCTTC. It specifies CASRTLAGASYNEQFF.

The chain has TRBV9 and TRBJ2-1; D ambiguous. Germline values: CDR1 SGDLS, CDR2 YYNGEE. The CDR3 covers 17 residues. The V and J ends lost 3 bases and 4 bases respectively, with 20 bases between them. CDR3 DNA sequence: TGTGCCAGCAGCGGTTTTGAGAGGAAGGTTGAATACAATGAGCAGTTCTTC. Amino acid sequence: CASSGFERKVEYNEQFF.

The chain uses TRBV19 and TRBJ2-7; a weak D match, TRBD1 (5 bases). V was clipped by 3 bases and J by 9 bases, with 12 bases between them. CDR1 LNHDA and CDR2 SQIVND come from the germline V gene (reference sequence). The CDR3 length is 12 residues. CDR3 bases: TGTGCCAGTAGTATCGGGCAGGGCGGGCAGTACTTC. Encoded protein: CASSIGQGGQYF.

This chain links TRBV10-3 with TRBJ1-4, with unresolved D. CDR1 ENHRY and CDR2 SYGVKD come from the germline V gene. Trimming removed 3 bases from V and 11 bases from J, with 16 bases in between. The CDR3 totals 14 residues. CDR3 protein: CAISDPRIREKLFF. In DNA form, the CDR3 reads TGTGCCATCAGTGACCCCCGGATTCGGGAGAAACTGTTTTTT.

In this sample, this clone turned up once. The CDR3 DNA is TGTGCCACCCTAACCCGGACAAATCCGAACACTGAAGCTTTCTTT. Protein sequence: CATLTRTNPNTEAFF. This chain links TRBV28 with TRBJ1-1; D possibly corresponds to TRBD1 (5 bases). Trimming took off 10 bases at V and 1 base at J, with 19 bases between the two ends. The CDR3 consists of 15 residues. CDR1 is MDHEN and CDR2 is SYDVKM in the germline V gene.

The chain carries TRBV6-1 and TRBJ1-6; D is unclear. The germline V and J ends were trimmed by 1 base and 0 bases, with 13 bases remaining between them. CDR1 MNHNS and CDR2 SASEGT come from the germline V gene. CDR3 length equals 18 residues. The CDR3 DNA reads as TGTGCCAGCAGTGAAGTGTGGAGCTCAAGCTCCTATAATTCACCCCTCCACTTT. Translating it yields CASSEVWSSSSYNSPLHF.

This CDR3 is CASSLGGGANEQFF. CDR3 nucleotide sequence: TGTGCCAGCAGTTTGGGGGGGGGTGCCAATGAGCAGTTCTTC. The chain joins TRBV6-6 to TRBJ2-1, with 7 bases fitting TRBD2. Germline assignment: CDR1 MNHNY and CDR2 SVGAGI (reference sequence). The junction had 6 bases not matched to a gene; V was cut back by 4 bases and J by 6 bases. The CDR3 runs 14 residues.

This clone was counted once. V usage is TRBV7-2 and J usage is TRBJ2-7; 14 positions agree with TRBD2. CDR3 size: 14 residues. The germline V gene has CDR1 SGHTA and CDR2 FQGNSA. The junction had 1 base not matched to a gene; V was cut back by 5 bases and J by 4 bases. CDR3 sequence reads: CASSRLAGGYEQYF. CDR3 coding DNA: TGTGCCAGCAGCCGACTAGCGGGGGGGTACGAGCAGTACTTC.

The V call is TRBV6-1, the J call TRBJ1-5, with D possibly being TRBD1 (5 bases). Germline V CDR1 and CDR2: MNHNS, SASEGT. This CDR3 is built from 15 residues. V shed 2 bases and J shed 8 bases, with 16 bases lying between them. The CDR3 reads CASSESGGTVKPQHF. The CDR3 bases are TGTGCCAGCAGTGAATCGGGGGGGACGGTAAAGCCCCAGCATTTT.

V and J are TRBV4-1 and TRBJ2-1; 9 bases map to TRBD1. The germline V gene encodes CDR1 MGHRA and CDR2 YSYEKL. The CDR3 length is 21 residues. J gave up 0 bases and V 1 base, and 16 bases lay outside the gene matches. This CDR3 reads CASSQAIIGQGTSSSYNEQFF. The CDR3 DNA reads TGCGCCAGCAGCCAAGCCATAATCGGACAGGGGACTTCAAGCTCCTACAATGAGCAGTTCTTC.

The CDR3 nucleotides are TGCGCCAGCAGCCTGGGACTAGCGGGCTTCGAGCAGTACTTC. Amino acid sequence: CASSLGLAGFEQYF. The chain carries TRBV4-1 and TRBJ2-7, with TRBD2 matching over 12 bases. CDR3 length: 14 residues. Per the germline V gene, CDR1 is MGHRA and CDR2 is YSYEKL. The V segment lost 4 bases and the J segment 6 bases; nucleotides outside the gene matches: 4.

The CDR3 DNA sequence: TGTGCCAGCAGTCCCTATGGGACAGGCTACAATGAGCAGTTCTTC. It codes for CASSPYGTGYNEQFF. The rearrangement links TRBV28 to TRBJ2-1; TRBD1 aligns across 8 bases. Looked up from germline, CDR1 is MDHEN and CDR2 is SYDVKM. The CDR3 spans 15 residues. The V segment lost 5 bases and the J segment 3 bases; nucleotides outside the gene matches: 6.

The V and J genes are TRBV6-6 and TRBJ1-6; a weak D match, TRBD1 (6 bases). The CDR3 covers 15 residues. The germline gives CDR1 MNHNY, CDR2 SVGAGI (reference sequence). Trimming stripped 6 bases from V and 14 bases from J, with 23 bases between. The CDR3: CASRRTVGHWSALHF. The CDR3 region has the DNA TGTGCCAGCAGGAGGACAGTGGGCCATTGGTCGGCCCTCCACTTT.

V is TRBV5-4 and J is TRBJ1-2; 8 positions agree with TRBD1. Germline assignment: CDR1 SGHNT and CDR2 YYREEE (reference sequence). The CDR3 is 15 residues long. J was trimmed by 7 bases and V by 4 bases; bases with no gene match: 12. The CDR3 coding sequence is TGTGCCAGCAGCCAGACAGGGGCATCTTTTGGTGGCTACACCTTC. Residues: CASSQTGASFGGYTF.

This chain connects TRBV7-2 to TRBJ2-1; 8 positions match TRBD1. V shed 3 bases and J 0 bases; nucleotides not matched to a gene: 7. This CDR3 is built from 17 residues. Germline V gene sequence: CDR1 SGHTA, CDR2 FQGNSA. The CDR3 reads CASSFRTGLPSYNEQFF. In DNA, the CDR3 is TGTGCCAGCAGCTTCCGGACAGGGTTACCCTCCTACAATGAGCAGTTCTTC.

This chain uses TRBV6-1 with TRBJ2-2, with 9 bases lining up with TRBD1. Germline CDR1 and CDR2: MNHNS and SASEGT. V shed 8 bases, J shed 6 bases, and the junction held 10 bases outside the gene matches. The length of the CDR3 is 15 residues. DNA of the CDR3: TGTGCCAGCGCAACAGGGGGCGCGGGGCCCGGGGAGCTGTTTTTT. It is translated as CASATGGAGPGELFF.